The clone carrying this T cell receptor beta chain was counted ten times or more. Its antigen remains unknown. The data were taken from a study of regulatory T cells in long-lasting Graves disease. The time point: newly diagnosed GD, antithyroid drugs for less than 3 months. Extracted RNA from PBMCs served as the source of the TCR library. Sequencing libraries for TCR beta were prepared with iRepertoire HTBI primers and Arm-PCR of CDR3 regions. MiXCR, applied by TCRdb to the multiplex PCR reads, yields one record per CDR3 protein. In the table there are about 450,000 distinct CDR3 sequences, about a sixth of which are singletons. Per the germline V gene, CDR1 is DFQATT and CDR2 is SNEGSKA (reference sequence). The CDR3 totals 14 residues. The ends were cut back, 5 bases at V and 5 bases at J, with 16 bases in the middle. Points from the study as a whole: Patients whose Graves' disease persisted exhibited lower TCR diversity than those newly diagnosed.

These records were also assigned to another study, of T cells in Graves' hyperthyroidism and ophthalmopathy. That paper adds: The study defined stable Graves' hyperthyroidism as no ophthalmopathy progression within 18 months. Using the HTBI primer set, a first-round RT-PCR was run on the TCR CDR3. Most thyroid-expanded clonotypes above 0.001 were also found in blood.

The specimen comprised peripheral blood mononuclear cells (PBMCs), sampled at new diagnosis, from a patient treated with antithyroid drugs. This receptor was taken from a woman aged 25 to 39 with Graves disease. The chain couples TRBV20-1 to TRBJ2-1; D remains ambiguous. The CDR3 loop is CSASLPERHNEQFF. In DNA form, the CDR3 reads TGCAGTGCTTCCCTTCCTGAGCGACACAATGAGCAGTTCTTC.